This TCR beta chain came from a study of cytomegalovirus exposure and HLA in healthy donors. Amplification used 60 Vbeta primers and 13 Jbeta primers. Per the original data handling: An analysis that came later counted 60 million to 80 million unique TCR beta chains, roughly 11 million shared. Libraries were prepared by immunoSEQ multiplex PCR; TCRdb keeps only in-frame clonotypes and omits some of them. V, J and clone size are those of that table, while D and trimming were read from the DNA. The sample has roughly 130,000 clones; roughly 78% are singletons. Trimming took 3 bases from V and 0 from J, leaving 4 bases between them. CDR3 length: 13 residues. The V gene's germline CDR1 is KGHSH and CDR2 LQKENI. The table lists this clone with a few counts. Its cognate antigen is unknown. Study-level findings and limits: Across donors, most TCRs were seen rarely, yet some public ones were widespread.

The specimen was PBMCs. The clonotype comes from a male donor in good health and CMV-seronegative. The chain has TRBV18 and TRBJ2-3, with no clear D. Written as DNA, the CDR3 is TGTGCCAGCTCACCTCCAAGCACAGATACGCAGTATTTT. This sequence encodes CASSPPSTDTQYF. The whole variable domain, filled in from reference TRBV18 and TRBJ2-3, reads NAGVMQNPRHLVRRRGQEARLRCSPMKGHSHVYWYRQLPEEGLKFMVYLQKENIIDESGMPKERFSAEFPKEGPSILRIQQVVRGDSAAYFCASSPPSTDTQYFGPGTRLTVL.